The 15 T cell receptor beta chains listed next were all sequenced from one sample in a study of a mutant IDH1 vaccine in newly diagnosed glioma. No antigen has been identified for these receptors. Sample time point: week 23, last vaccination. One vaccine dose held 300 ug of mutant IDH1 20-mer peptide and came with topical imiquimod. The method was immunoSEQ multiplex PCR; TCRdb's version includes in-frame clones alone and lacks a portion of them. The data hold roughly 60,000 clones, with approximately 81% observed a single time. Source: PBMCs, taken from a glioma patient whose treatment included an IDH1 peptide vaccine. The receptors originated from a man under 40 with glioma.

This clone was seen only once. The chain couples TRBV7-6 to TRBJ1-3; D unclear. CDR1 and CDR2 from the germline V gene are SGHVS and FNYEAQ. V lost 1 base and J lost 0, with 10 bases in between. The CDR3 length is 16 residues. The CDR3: CASSLVRQSSGNTIYF. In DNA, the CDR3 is TGTGCCAGCAGCTTAGTGCGGCAGAGCTCTGGAAACACCATATATTTT.

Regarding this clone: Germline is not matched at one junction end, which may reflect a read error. DNA for the CDR3: TGTGCCAGTAGCATAGGGACAGATAGGGAGACCCAGTACTTC. It is translated as CASSIGTDRETQYF. J is TRBJ2-5 and V is TRBV19; TRBD1 matches 7 bases. The germline CDR1 and CDR2 sequences are LNHDA and SQIVND (reference sequence). The CDR3 runs to 14 residues.

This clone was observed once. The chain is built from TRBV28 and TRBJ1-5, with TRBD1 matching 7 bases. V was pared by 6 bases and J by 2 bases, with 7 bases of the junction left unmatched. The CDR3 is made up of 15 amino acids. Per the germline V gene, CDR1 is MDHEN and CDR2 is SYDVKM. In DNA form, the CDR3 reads TGTGCCAGCAGGACGCCAGGGGGGGGCAATCAGCCCCAGCATTTT. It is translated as CASRTPGGGNQPQHF.

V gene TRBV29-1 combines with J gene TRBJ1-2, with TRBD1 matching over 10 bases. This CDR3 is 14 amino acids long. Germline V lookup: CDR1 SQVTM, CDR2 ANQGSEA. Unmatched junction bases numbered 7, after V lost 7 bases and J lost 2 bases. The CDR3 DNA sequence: TGCAGCGCCGTGGGACAGGGGTTAAACTATGGCTACACCTTC. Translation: CSAVGQGLNYGYTF.

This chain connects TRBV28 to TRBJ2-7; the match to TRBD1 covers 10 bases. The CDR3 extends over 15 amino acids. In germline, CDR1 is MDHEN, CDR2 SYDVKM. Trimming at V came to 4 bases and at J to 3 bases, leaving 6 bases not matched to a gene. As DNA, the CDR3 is TGTGCCAGCAGTTCCGCCGGGACAGGGGACTACGAGCAGTACTTC. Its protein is CASSSAGTGDYEQYF.

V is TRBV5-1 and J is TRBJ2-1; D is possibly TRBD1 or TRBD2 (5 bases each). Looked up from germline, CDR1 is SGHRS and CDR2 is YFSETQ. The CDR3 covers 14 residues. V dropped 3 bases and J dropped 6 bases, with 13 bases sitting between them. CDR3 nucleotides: TGCGCCAGCAGCTCTAAGGGACCGACCAATGAGCAGTTCTTC. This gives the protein CASSSKGPTNEQFF.

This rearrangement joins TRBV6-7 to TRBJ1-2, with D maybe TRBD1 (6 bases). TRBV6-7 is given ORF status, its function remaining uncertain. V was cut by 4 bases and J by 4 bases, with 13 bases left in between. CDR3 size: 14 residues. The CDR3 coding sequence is TGTGCCAGCAGTTTCCCCTCGACAGGCTATGGCTACACCTTC. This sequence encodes CASSFPSTGYGYTF.

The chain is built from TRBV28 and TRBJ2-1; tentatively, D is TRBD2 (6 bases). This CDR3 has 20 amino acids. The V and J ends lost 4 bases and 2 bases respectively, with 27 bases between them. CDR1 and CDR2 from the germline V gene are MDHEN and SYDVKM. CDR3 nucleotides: TGTGCCAGCAGTTGGGGACGGGACTTCACTCCTACCGCGACCTACAATGAGCAGTTCTTC. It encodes CASSWGRDFTPTATYNEQFF.

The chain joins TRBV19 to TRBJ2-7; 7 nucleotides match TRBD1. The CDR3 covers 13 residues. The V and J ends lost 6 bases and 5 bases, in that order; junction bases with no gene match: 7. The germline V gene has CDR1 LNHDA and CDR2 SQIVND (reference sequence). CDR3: CASSLGQADEQYF. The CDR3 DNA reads TGTGCCAGTAGCTTAGGACAGGCCGACGAGCAGTACTTC.

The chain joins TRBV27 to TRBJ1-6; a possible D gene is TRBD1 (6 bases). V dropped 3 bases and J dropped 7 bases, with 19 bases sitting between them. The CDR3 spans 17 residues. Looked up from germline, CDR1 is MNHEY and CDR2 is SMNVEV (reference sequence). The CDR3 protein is CASSFDVVGAKNSPLHF. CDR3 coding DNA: TGTGCCAGCAGTTTCGACGTCGTGGGGGCAAAGAATTCACCCCTCCACTTT.

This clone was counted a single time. CDR3 in DNA: TGTGCCAGCTCACCCCACAGGGGCGCAGGCACAGATACGCAGTATTTT. Its translation: CASSPHRGAGTDTQYF. The rearrangement uses TRBV18 and TRBJ2-3; 7 bases match TRBD1. Germline CDR1 KGHSH, CDR2 LQKENI. There are 16 residues in the CDR3. V lost 3 bases to trimming and J lost 1 base; unmatched junction nucleotides: 7.

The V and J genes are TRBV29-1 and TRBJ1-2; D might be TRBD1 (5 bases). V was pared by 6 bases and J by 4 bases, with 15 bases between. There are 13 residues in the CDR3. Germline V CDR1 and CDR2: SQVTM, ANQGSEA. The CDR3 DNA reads TGCAGCGTGTCCCGGGACCTCGTCTATGGCTACACCTTC. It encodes CSVSRDLVYGYTF.

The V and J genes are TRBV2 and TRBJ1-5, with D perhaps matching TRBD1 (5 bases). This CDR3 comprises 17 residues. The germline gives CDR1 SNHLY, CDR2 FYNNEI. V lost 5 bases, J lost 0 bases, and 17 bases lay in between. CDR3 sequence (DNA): TGTGCCAGCAGTTATGGGGGAGAGGGGTATAGCAATCAGCCCCAGCATTTT. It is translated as CASSYGGEGYSNQPQHF.

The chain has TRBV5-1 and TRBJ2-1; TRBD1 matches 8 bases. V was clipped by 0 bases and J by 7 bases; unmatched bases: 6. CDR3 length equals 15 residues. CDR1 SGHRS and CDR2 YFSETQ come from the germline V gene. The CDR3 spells CASSLASGGRNEQFF. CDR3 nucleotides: TGCGCCAGCAGCTTGGCGTCAGGGGGCAGGAATGAGCAGTTCTTC.

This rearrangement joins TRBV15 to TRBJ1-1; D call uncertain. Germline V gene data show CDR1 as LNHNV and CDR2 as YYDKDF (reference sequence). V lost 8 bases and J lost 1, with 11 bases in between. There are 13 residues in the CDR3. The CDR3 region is CATQEGRNTEAFF. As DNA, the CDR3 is TGTGCCACCCAGGAAGGGAGGAACACTGAAGCTTTCTTT.